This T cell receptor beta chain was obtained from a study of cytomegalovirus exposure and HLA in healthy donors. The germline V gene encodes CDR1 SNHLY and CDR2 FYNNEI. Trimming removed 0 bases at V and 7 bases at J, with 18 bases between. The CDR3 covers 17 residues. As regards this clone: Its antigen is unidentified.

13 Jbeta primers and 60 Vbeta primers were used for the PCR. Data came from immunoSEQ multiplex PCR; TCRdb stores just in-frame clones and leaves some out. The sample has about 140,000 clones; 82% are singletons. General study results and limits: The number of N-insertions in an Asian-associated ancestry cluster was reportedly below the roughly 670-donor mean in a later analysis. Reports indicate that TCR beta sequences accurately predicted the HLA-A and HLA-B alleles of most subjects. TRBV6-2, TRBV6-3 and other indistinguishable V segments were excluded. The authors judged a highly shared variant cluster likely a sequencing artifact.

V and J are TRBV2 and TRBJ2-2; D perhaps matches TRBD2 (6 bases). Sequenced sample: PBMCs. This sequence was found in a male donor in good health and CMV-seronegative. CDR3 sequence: CASSEAEDTDGGGELFF. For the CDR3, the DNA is TGTGCCAGCAGTGAAGCGGAGGACACGGACGGGGGCGGGGAGCTGTTTTTT.